The 6 T cell receptor beta chains given below trace back to one sample, sequenced in a study of cytomegalovirus exposure and HLA in healthy donors. PCR was performed using 60 Vbeta and 13 Jbeta primers. Profiling relied on immunoSEQ multiplex PCR, and the TCRdb table lists in-frame clones only, not all of them. The sample carries some 150,000 clones, about three quarters recorded once. What was sequenced was PBMCs. The receptor source for this set is a female donor in good health and CMV-seropositive.

The V call is TRBV7-2, the J call TRBJ2-3; 14 bases line up with TRBD2. V was clipped by 5 bases and J by 6 bases; unmatched bases: 7. Germline V lookup: CDR1 SGHTA, CDR2 FQGNSA. The CDR3 totals 16 residues. The CDR3 sequence is CASSQPGTSGSDTQYF. The CDR3 DNA sequence: TGTGCCAGCAGCCAACCAGGGACTAGCGGGAGTGATACGCAGTATTTT.

The CDR3 region has the DNA TGCGCCAGCAGCACCCAGACTAGCGGGCTTACCTACAATGAGCAGTTCTTC. Amino acids: CASSTQTSGLTYNEQFF. The V call is TRBV5-1, the J call TRBJ2-1, with 10 nucleotides matching TRBD2. CDR3 length: 17 residues. The germline V gene encodes CDR1 SGHRS and CDR2 YFSETQ. The V and J ends lost 4 bases and 2 bases, in that order; junction bases with no gene match: 9.

The chain has TRBV6-1 and TRBJ2-5; TRBD2 aligns across 11 bases. Germline CDR1 MNHNS, CDR2 SASEGT. Germline trimming cut 3 bases from V and 3 bases from J; bases unmatched to any gene: 9. The CDR3 length is 17 residues. CDR3 sequence reads: CASSEGILLAGEETQYF. The CDR3 DNA reads TGTGCCAGCAGTGAGGGGATTCTACTAGCGGGGGAAGAGACCCAGTACTTC.

The chain employs TRBV2 and TRBJ2-5; 8 bases fit TRBD2. The germline CDR1 and CDR2 sequences are SNHLY and FYNNEI. The CDR3 totals 16 residues. The V segment lost 2 bases and the J segment 5 bases; nucleotides outside the gene matches: 10. The CDR3: CASSEFSSGSWETQYF. For the CDR3, the DNA is TGTGCCAGCAGTGAATTCAGCAGCGGGAGTTGGGAGACCCAGTACTTC.

The chain uses TRBV10-3 and TRBJ2-2; TRBD2 is a possible D gene (5 bases). Germline assignment: CDR1 ENHRY and CDR2 SYGVKD. The CDR3 runs to 15 residues. Trimming removed 9 bases from V and 0 bases from J, with 14 bases in between. CDR3 protein: CAISIRTANTGELFF. The CDR3 coding sequence is TGTGCCATTTCCATAAGGACTGCGAACACCGGGGAGCTGTTTTTT.

This clone came up once. V is TRBV27 and J is TRBJ2-3, with D perhaps matching TRBD2 (6 bases). Germline loops: CDR1 MNHEY, CDR2 SMNVEV (reference sequence). V was clipped by 6 bases and J by 2 bases, with 15 bases between them. The CDR3 extends over 15 amino acids. The CDR3 reads CASSPEWTNTDTQYF. The CDR3 DNA reads as TGTGCCAGCAGCCCTGAATGGACTAACACAGATACGCAGTATTTT.